One and the same sample provided the 32 T cell receptor beta chains below, sequenced in a study of identical twins. MiXCR, run by TCRdb on the 5' RACE reads, gives a single entry per CDR3 protein. Of under 900,000 distinct CDR3 sequences detected, 15% to 20% appear once; the ten largest clones hold about 12%. A further study also used this sample, focusing on T cells expressing NK-cell markers.

Material for sequencing was PBMCs. These receptors came from a woman younger than 35 in good health.

This rearrangement joins TRBV6-2 or TRBV6-3 to TRBJ1-1, with 10 bases lining up with TRBD1. V lost 4 bases to trimming and J lost 5 bases; unmatched junction nucleotides: 4. The CDR3 totals 14 residues. Germline CDR1 MNHEY, CDR2 SVGEGT. For the CDR3, the DNA is TGTGCCAGCAGTTTGGACAGGGGGATAACTGAAGCTTTCTTT. Its protein is CASSLDRGITEAFF.

This clonotype was detected only a few times. This chain joins TRBV12-3 or TRBV12-4 and TRBJ1-6, with D hard to call. There are 12 residues in the CDR3. Trimming left V 3 bases short and J 8 bases short, with 5 bases between. The chain's CDR3 is CASSFLDSPLHF. CDR3 in DNA: TGTGCCAGCAGTTTTCTGGATTCACCCCTCCACTTT.

The rearrangement joins TRBV29-1 to TRBJ2-4, with 9 nucleotides matching TRBD1. Germline trimming cut 5 bases from V and 12 bases from J; bases unmatched to any gene: 5. The CDR3 extends over 11 amino acids. The V gene's germline CDR1 is SQVTM and CDR2 ANQGSEA. Here the CDR3 DNA reads TGCAGCGTTAAACTGACAGGGGGTCAGTACTTC. Translated, it gives CSVKLTGGQYF.

This clonotype occurred a few times. At one end the junction does not follow the germline gene, possibly because of a read error. The rearrangement links TRBV20-1 to TRBJ1-4; D remains unclear. The CDR3 has 12 amino acids. Germline CDR1 DFQATT, CDR2 SNEGSKA (reference sequence). This CDR3 reads CSARDKEPGWNF. The CDR3 DNA reads as TGCAGTGCTAGAGATAAGGAGCCCGGCTGGAATTTT.

This rearrangement joins TRBV11-1 to TRBJ2-7, with TRBD1 matching 9 bases. V was clipped by 4 bases and J by 5 bases; unmatched bases: 18. CDR1 and CDR2 (germline): SGHAT, FQDESV (reference sequence). The CDR3 runs to 18 residues. CDR3 bases: TGTGCCAGCAGCTCCACTCGTCCCGGGACAGGGTCCCTTAACGAGCAGTACTTC. Translating it yields CASSSTRPGTGSLNEQYF.

This clonotype has more than one count but fewer than ten. This chain joins TRBV7-9 and TRBJ2-2, with D possibly TRBD2 on 6 matching bases. The germline V gene encodes CDR1 SEHNR and CDR2 FQNEAQ (reference sequence). This CDR3 region has 16 residues. Trimming took 6 bases from V and 5 from J, leaving 19 bases between them. The CDR3 region is CASRAVNREITGELFF. The CDR3 DNA sequence: TGTGCCAGCAGGGCAGTTAATCGGGAGATTACCGGGGAGCTGTTTTTT.

The rearrangement uses TRBV12-3 or TRBV12-4 and TRBJ2-3; D gene ambiguous. The CDR3 length is 13 residues. V lost 3 bases to trimming and J lost 5 bases, with 9 bases between them. CDR3 DNA: TGTGCCAGCAGTTTTGGTCTGGGAGATACGCAGTATTTT. Translating it yields CASSFGLGDTQYF.

The chain couples TRBV19 to TRBJ2-1, with TRBD2 matching over 11 bases. CDR1 LNHDA and CDR2 SQIVND come from the germline V gene (reference sequence). V shed 6 bases and J 10 bases; nucleotides not matched to a gene: 8. The CDR3 length is 14 residues. CDR3 sequence (DNA): TGTGCCAGTAGATTTCCCGGGACTAGCGGAGAGCAGTTCTTC. It yields the protein CASRFPGTSGEQFF.

The V and J genes are TRBV30 and TRBJ2-1; no reliable D call. This CDR3 region has 13 residues. Germline values: CDR1 GTSNPN, CDR2 SVGIG (reference sequence). The ends were cut back, 0 bases at V and 6 bases at J, with 9 bases in the middle. CDR3 in amino acids: CAWSVRRSNEQFF. For the CDR3, the DNA is TGTGCCTGGAGTGTACGCAGATCCAATGAGCAGTTCTTC. Supplemented by reference TRBV30 and TRBJ2-1, the full variable domain reads SQTIHQWPATLVQPVGSPLSLECTVEGTSNPNLYWYRQAAGRGLQLLFYSVGIGQISSEVPQNLSASRPQDRQFILSSKKLLLSDSGFYLCAWSVRRSNEQFFGPGTRLTVL.

The chain couples TRBV6-1 to TRBJ2-7; 9 bases map to TRBD1. The CDR3 loop spans 14 amino acids. Germline CDR1 reads MNHNS; CDR2 reads SASEGT. Trimming removed 8 bases from V and 0 bases from J; junction bases left unmatched: 5. The CDR3 protein is CASLGTGNSYEQYF. DNA of the CDR3: TGTGCCAGCTTGGGGACAGGGAACTCCTACGAGCAGTACTTC.

This clonotype was recorded a few times. The chain joins TRBV12-5 to TRBJ1-4; 9 bases fit TRBD1. The junction had 5 bases not matched to a gene; V was cut back by 7 bases and J by 8 bases. The CDR3 length is 13 residues. Germline-derived CDR1 and CDR2 are LGHNT and FRNRAP. The CDR3 protein is CASAPGQGEKLFF. The CDR3 DNA is TGTGCTAGTGCCCCGGGACAGGGAGAAAAACTGTTTTTT.

This clonotype came up a few times. The J gene is TRBJ2-3, the V gene TRBV29-1; perhaps TRBD2 as D (6 bases). CDR1 is SQVTM, CDR2 ANQGSEA, per germline. This CDR3 is 16 amino acids long. The ends were cut back, 3 bases at V and 3 bases at J, with 19 bases in the middle. The CDR3, as DNA: TGCAGCGTTGATCGGGGAGGCACTCGCGCAACAGATACGCAGTATTTT. Translation gives CSVDRGGTRATDTQYF.

The rearrangement uses TRBV12-3 or TRBV12-4 and TRBJ2-2, with a tentative D call TRBD2 (5 bases). V dropped 6 bases and J dropped 7 bases, with 12 bases sitting between them. The CDR3 consists of 13 residues. CDR3 amino acids: CASRDFLGGELFF. The CDR3 DNA follows: TGTGCCAGCAGGGACTTCCTCGGCGGGGAGCTGTTTTTT.

The V gene is TRBV30, the J gene TRBJ2-1; D unclear. The germline V and J ends were trimmed by 1 base and 11 bases, with 12 bases remaining between them. The CDR3 totals 12 residues. The germline CDR1 and CDR2 sequences are GTSNPN and SVGIG (reference sequence). The CDR3 loop reads CAWSGVGVQQFF. The CDR3 DNA follows: TGTGCCTGGAGTGGGGTAGGCGTACAGCAGTTCTTC.

This chain uses TRBV30 with TRBJ2-7; perhaps TRBD1 as D (5 bases). Trimming removed 4 bases from V and 5 bases from J, with 9 bases in between. The CDR3 runs 11 residues. CDR1 is GTSNPN and CDR2 is SVGIG in the germline V gene (reference sequence). As DNA, the CDR3 is TGTGCCTGGACAGGGCCGGACGAGCAGTACTTC. As protein: CAWTGPDEQYF.

This chain's CDR3 is CSARPVAHYEQYF. The CDR3, as DNA: TGCAGTGCTAGACCAGTGGCCCACTACGAGCAGTACTTC. The chain employs TRBV20-1 and TRBJ2-7; D remains unclear. The germline V gene has CDR1 DFQATT and CDR2 SNEGSKA (reference sequence). CDR3 length: 13 residues. Trimming removed 2 bases from V and 3 bases from J, with 11 bases in between.

The chain is built from TRBV7-2 and TRBJ2-4; 7 nucleotides agree with TRBD2. The CDR3 is 14 amino acids. V was pared by 1 base and J by 7 bases, with 4 bases of the junction left unmatched. Germline V gene data show CDR1 as SGHTA and CDR2 as FQGNSA. CDR3 coding DNA: TGTGCCAGCAGCTTAGAACTAGCGATGAACATTCAGTACTTC. Translated: CASSLELAMNIQYF. Variable domain in full (rest from reference TRBV7-2 and TRBJ2-4): GAGVSQSPSNKVTEKGKDVELRCDPISGHTALYWYRQSLGQGLEFLIYFQGNSAPDKSGLPSDRFSAERTGGSVSTLTIQRTQQEDSAVYLCASSLELAMNIQYFGAGTRLSVL.

This clonotype has ten or more counts. This sequence joins TRBV5-1 and TRBJ2-2; D call uncertain. The CDR3 is 15 amino acids. The V end was cut by 0 bases, the J end by 3 bases, with 9 bases between. The V gene's germline CDR1 is SGHRS and CDR2 YFSETQ. This chain's CDR3 is CASSLAIGDTGELFF. CDR3 sequence (DNA): TGCGCCAGCAGCTTGGCCATTGGGGACACCGGGGAGCTGTTTTTT.

The chain carries TRBV12-3 or TRBV12-4 and TRBJ1-5; 12 nucleotides agree with TRBD1. The J segment lost 6 bases and the V segment lost 6 bases, leaving 9 bases of the junction unmatched. CDR3 length: 16 amino acids. The CDR3 reads CASSPIRDRGLQPQHF. For the CDR3, the DNA is TGTGCCAGCAGCCCAATCCGGGACAGGGGGCTTCAGCCCCAGCATTTT.

This clonotype was counted a few times. The chain combines TRBV20-1 with TRBJ2-7; 9 bases match TRBD2. Germline V gene data show CDR1 as DFQATT and CDR2 as SNEGSKA (reference sequence). V gave up 4 bases and J gave up 4 bases; unmatched junction bases: 8. The CDR3 loop spans 14 amino acids. CDR3 loop: CSANLAGVTYEQYF. CDR3 coding DNA: TGCAGTGCTAATTTAGCGGGAGTGACTTACGAGCAGTACTTC.

This clonotype was detected only a few times. The genes are TRBV4-1 and TRBJ2-1; 9 bases match TRBD2. The CDR3 covers 14 residues. Germline trimming cut 3 bases from V and 9 bases from J; bases unmatched to any gene: 6. Germline-derived CDR1 and CDR2 are MGHRA and YSYEKL. CDR3 residues: CASSQPSSGVEQFF. The CDR3 coding sequence is TGCGCCAGCAGCCAGCCTTCTAGCGGGGTTGAGCAGTTCTTC.

The chain is built from TRBV5-6 and TRBJ2-2, with D perhaps matching TRBD1 (6 bases). The V gene lost 3 bases and the J gene lost 3 bases, with 15 bases spanning the gap. The germline CDR1 and CDR2 sequences are SGHDT and YYEEEE. The CDR3 extends over 16 amino acids. CDR3 DNA: TGTGCCAGCAGCTGGCGGCAGGGGCGACACACCGGGGAGCTGTTTTTT. It yields the protein CASSWRQGRHTGELFF. The complete variable domain, with remaining parts taken from reference TRBV5-6 and TRBJ2-2, reads DAGVTQSPTHLIKTRGQQVTLRCSPKSGHDTVSWYQQALGQGPQFIFQYYEEEERQRGNFPDRFSGHQFPNYSSELNVNALLLGDSALYLCASSWRQGRHTGELFFGEGSRLTVL.

This clonotype has just a few counts. V and J are TRBV6-5 and TRBJ1-1, with 12 nucleotides matching TRBD1. The CDR3 has 16 residues. V was clipped by 0 bases and J by 2 bases; unmatched bases: 1. Germline V gene sequence: CDR1 MNHEY, CDR2 SVGAGI. The DNA of the CDR3 is TGTGCCAGCAGTTACTCCGGGACAGGGGGCAACACTGAAGCTTTCTTT. Translation gives CASSYSGTGGNTEAFF.

The chain carries TRBV7-2 and TRBJ2-5; TRBD1 is a possible D gene (5 bases). CDR3 length: 12 amino acids. The germline V gene has CDR1 SGHTA and CDR2 FQGNSA. The V end was cut by 8 bases, the J end by 7 bases, with 14 bases between. The CDR3 here is CASGRQTGTQYF. CDR3 sequence (DNA): TGTGCCAGCGGGCGACAGACGGGGACCCAGTACTTC.

Comment on this clonotype: The junction does not match germline at one end; this may be a read error. The chain recombines TRBV20-1 with TRBJ2-1, with 15 positions matching TRBD2. CDR1 and CDR2 from the germline V gene are DFQATT and SNEGSKA (reference sequence). This CDR3 has 17 amino acids. The CDR3 nucleotides are TGCTGTGCCCTAACGCTTCAAGGGACTAGCGGGGGGAATGAGCAGTTCTTC. As protein: CCALTLQGTSGGNEQFF.

This clonotype was recorded a few times. The chain is built from TRBV7-2 and TRBJ2-7, with D tentatively TRBD2 (6 bases). V lost 5 bases to trimming and J lost 5 bases, with 22 bases between them. Looked up from germline, CDR1 is SGHTA and CDR2 is FQGNSA. The CDR3 consists of 16 residues. Here the CDR3 reads CASSPTGTLRWDEQYF. The CDR3 coding sequence is TGTGCCAGCAGCCCTACCGGGACTCTCCGTTGGGACGAGCAGTACTTC.

This clonotype came up a few times. This chain uses TRBV7-9 with TRBJ2-1; D not certain. Germline V CDR1 and CDR2: SEHNR, FQNEAQ (reference sequence). Trimming left V 6 bases short and J 2 bases short, with 14 bases between. The CDR3 is 15 amino acids. The CDR3 reads CASSRHTGTYNEQFF. The CDR3 DNA sequence: TGTGCCAGCAGTCGACACACTGGGACCTACAATGAGCAGTTCTTC.

This clonotype was counted a few times. V is TRBV12-3 or TRBV12-4 and J is TRBJ1-5; tentatively, D is TRBD1 (6 bases). CDR3 length: 14 amino acids. The germline V and J ends were trimmed by 6 bases and 3 bases, with 12 bases remaining between them. CDR3 in DNA: TGTGCCAGCAGAGCTACAGGGTACAATCAGCCCCAGCATTTT. Translating it yields CASRATGYNQPQHF.

V and J are TRBV20-1 and TRBJ2-5; the match to TRBD2 covers 9 bases. Germline CDR1 DFQATT, CDR2 SNEGSKA (reference sequence). CDR3 length: 16 residues. Unmatched junction bases numbered 5, after V lost 0 bases and J lost 0 bases. The CDR3 DNA follows: TGCAGTGCTAGAGATGGGGGCGGGGGGGACCAAGAGACCCAGTACTTC. Translated, it gives CSARDGGGGDQETQYF.

This clonotype has a handful of counts. The rearrangement uses TRBV18 and TRBJ1-5; 8 positions match TRBD1. Germline V lookup: CDR1 KGHSH, CDR2 LQKENI. V was clipped by 3 bases and J by 2 bases; unmatched bases: 6. The CDR3 runs 16 residues. Here the CDR3 reads CASSPAGGWGNQPQHF. In nucleotides, the CDR3 is TGTGCCAGCTCACCTGCAGGGGGCTGGGGCAATCAGCCCCAGCATTTT.

This clonotype appeared a few times. V and J are TRBV6-2 or TRBV6-3 and TRBJ2-7; tentative D call: TRBD2 (6 bases). Trimming left V 6 bases short and J 4 bases short, with 16 bases between. This CDR3 has 14 residues. Germline-derived CDR1 and CDR2 are MNHEY and SVGEGT. CDR3: CASRRLGGNYEQYF. The CDR3 nucleotides are TGTGCCAGCAGGCGACTAGGAGGGAATTACGAGCAGTACTTC.

The chain couples TRBV7-2 to TRBJ2-3; D gene ambiguous. CDR3 size: 13 residues. Germline values: CDR1 SGHTA, CDR2 FQGNSA. The V end lost 2 bases, the J end lost 5 bases, and 8 bases lay between the germline ends. CDR3: CASSLTGKDTQYF. As DNA, the CDR3 is TGTGCCAGCAGCTTAACTGGGAAAGATACGCAGTATTTT. Full variable domain (rest looked up from reference TRBV7-2 and TRBJ2-3): GAGVSQSPSNKVTEKGKDVELRCDPISGHTALYWYRQSLGQGLEFLIYFQGNSAPDKSGLPSDRFSAERTGGSVSTLTIQRTQQEDSAVYLCASSLTGKDTQYFGPGTRLTVL.